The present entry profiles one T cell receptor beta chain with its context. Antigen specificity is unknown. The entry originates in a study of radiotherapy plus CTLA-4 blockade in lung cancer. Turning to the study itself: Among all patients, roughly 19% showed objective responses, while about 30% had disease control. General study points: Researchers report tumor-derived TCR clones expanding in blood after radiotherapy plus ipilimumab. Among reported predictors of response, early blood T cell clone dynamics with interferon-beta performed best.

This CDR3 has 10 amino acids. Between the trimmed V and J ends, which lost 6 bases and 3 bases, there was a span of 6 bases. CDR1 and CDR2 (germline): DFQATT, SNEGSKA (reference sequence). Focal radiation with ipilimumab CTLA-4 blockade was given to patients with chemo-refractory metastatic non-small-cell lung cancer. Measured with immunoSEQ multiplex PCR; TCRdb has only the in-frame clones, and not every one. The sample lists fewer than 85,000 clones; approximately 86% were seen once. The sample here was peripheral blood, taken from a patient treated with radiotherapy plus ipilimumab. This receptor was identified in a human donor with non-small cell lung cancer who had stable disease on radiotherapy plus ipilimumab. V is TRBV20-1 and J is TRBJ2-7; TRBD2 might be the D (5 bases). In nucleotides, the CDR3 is TGCAGTGCGGGAGACTACGAGCAGTACTTC. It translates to CSAGDYEQYF.